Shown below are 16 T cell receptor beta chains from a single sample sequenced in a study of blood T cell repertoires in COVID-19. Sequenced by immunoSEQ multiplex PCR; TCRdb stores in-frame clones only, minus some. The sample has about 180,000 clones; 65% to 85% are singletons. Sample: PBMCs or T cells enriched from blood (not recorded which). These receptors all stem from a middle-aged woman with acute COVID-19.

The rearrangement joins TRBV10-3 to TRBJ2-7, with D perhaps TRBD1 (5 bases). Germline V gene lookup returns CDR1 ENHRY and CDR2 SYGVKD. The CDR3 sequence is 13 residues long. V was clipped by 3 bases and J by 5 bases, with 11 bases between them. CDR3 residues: CAISDKGPDEQYF. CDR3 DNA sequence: TGTGCCATCAGTGATAAGGGGCCGGACGAGCAGTACTTC.

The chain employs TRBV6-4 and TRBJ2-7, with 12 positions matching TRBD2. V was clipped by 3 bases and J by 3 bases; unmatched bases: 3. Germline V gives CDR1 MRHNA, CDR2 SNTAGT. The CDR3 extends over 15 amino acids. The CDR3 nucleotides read TGTGCCAGCAGTGAACTAGCGGGAGGTAACTACGAGCAGTACTTC. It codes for CASSELAGGNYEQYF.

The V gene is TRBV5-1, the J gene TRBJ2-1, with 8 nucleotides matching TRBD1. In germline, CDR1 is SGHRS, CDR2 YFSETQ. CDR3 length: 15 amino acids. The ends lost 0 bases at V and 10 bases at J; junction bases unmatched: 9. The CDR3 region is CASSLDGRGLVEQFF. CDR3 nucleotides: TGCGCCAGCAGCTTGGATGGCAGGGGGCTGGTCGAGCAGTTCTTC.

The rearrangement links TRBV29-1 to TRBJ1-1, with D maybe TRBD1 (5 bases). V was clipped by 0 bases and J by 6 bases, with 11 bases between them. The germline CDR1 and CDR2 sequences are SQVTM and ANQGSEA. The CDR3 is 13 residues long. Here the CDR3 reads CSVEDRTGSEAFF. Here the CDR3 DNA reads TGCAGCGTTGAAGACCGAACAGGTTCTGAAGCTTTCTTT.

CDR3 residues: CASSLAGGASEKLFF. The CDR3 region has the DNA TGTGCCAGCAGCTTGGCAGGGGGCGCTTCTGAAAAACTGTTTTTT. The chain is built from TRBV5-6 and TRBJ1-4, with 8 nucleotides matching TRBD1. Germline CDR1 SGHDT, CDR2 YYEEEE. The CDR3 sequence is 15 residues long. The J segment lost 7 bases and the V segment lost 0 bases, leaving 5 bases of the junction unmatched.

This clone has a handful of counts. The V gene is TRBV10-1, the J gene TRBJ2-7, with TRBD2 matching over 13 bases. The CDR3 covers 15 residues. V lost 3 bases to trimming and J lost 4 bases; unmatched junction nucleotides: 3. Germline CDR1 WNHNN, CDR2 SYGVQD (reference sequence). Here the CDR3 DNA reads TGCGCCAGCAGTGACGGGACTAGCGGGATGTACGAGCAGTACTTC. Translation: CASSDGTSGMYEQYF.

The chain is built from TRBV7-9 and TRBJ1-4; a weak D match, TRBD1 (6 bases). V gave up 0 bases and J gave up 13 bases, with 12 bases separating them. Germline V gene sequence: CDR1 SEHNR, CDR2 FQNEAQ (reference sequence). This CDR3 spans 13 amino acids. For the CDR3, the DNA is TGTGCCAGCAGCTTAGCGCTAGGGGGAACACTGTTTTTT. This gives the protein CASSLALGGTLFF.

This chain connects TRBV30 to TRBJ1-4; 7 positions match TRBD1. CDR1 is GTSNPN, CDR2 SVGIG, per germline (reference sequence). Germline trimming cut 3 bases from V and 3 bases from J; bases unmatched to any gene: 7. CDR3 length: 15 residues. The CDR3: CAWSEGTAANEKLFF. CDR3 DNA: TGTGCCTGGAGCGAAGGGACAGCGGCTAATGAAAAACTGTTTTTT.

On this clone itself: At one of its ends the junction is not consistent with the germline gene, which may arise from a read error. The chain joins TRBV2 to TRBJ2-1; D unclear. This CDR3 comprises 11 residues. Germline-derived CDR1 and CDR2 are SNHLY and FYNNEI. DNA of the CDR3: TGTGCCAGCAGTGGACTTGTCTGGATGGTCTTC. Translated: CASSGLVWMVF.

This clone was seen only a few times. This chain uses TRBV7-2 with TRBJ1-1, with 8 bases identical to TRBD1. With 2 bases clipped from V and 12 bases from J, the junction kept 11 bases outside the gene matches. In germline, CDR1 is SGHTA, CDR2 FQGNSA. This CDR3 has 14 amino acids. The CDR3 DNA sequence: TGTGCCAGCAGCTTATATCGGGACAGGCTGGGAACTTTCTTT. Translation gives CASSLYRDRLGTFF.

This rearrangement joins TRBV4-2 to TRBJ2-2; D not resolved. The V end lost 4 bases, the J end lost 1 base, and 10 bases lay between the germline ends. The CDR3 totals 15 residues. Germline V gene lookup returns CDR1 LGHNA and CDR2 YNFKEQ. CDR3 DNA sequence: TGTGCCAGCAGCCCGCGTCCTTTGAACACCGGGGAGCTGTTTTTT. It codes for CASSPRPLNTGELFF.

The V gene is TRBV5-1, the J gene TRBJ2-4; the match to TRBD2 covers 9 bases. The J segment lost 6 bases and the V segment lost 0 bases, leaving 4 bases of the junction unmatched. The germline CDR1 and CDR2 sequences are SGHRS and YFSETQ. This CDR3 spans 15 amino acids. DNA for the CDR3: TGCGCCAGCAGCTTGGATGGTAGCGGGGGAAACATTCAGTACTTC. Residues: CASSLDGSGGNIQYF.

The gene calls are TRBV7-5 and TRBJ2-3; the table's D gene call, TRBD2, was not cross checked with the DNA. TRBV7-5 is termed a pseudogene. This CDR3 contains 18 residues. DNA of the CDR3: TGTGCCAGAAGCTTACTAGCGGACCCTGTTGGCCGCACAGATACGCAGTATTTT. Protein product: CARSLLADPVGRTDTQYF.

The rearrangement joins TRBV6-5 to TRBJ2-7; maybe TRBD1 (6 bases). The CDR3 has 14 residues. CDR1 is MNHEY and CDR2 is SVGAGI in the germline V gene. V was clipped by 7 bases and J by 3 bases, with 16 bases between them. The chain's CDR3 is CASTRGYRDYEQYF. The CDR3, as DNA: TGTGCCAGCACTCGAGGCTACAGGGACTACGAGCAGTACTTC.

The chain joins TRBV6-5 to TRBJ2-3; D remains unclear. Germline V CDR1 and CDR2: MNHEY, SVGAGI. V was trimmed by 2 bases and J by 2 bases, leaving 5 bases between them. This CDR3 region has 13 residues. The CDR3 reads CASSYLVTDTQYF. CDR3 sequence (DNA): TGTGCCAGCAGTTACCTAGTCACAGATACGCAGTATTTT.

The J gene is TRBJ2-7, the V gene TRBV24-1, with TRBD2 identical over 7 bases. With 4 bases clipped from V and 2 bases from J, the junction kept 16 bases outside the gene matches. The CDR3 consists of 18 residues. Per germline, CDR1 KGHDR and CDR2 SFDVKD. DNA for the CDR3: TGTGCCACCAGTGACCCCGACTTACTAGCGAGGGGCCCCTACGAGCAGTACTTC. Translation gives CATSDPDLLARGPYEQYF.